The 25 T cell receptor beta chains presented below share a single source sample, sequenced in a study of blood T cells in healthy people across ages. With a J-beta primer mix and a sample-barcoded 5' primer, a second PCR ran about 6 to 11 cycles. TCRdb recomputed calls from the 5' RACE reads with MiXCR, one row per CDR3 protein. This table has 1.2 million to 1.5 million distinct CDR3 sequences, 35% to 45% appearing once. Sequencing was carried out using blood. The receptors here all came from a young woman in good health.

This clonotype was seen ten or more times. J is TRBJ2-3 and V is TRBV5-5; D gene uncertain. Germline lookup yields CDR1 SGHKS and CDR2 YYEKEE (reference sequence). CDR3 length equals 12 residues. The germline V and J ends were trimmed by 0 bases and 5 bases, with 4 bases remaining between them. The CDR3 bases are TGTGCCAGCAGCTTGGGGCAAGATACGCAGTATTTT. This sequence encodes CASSLGQDTQYF.

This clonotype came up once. CDR3: CASSFDSGGSYNEQFF. The CDR3 bases are TGTGCCAGCAGTTTTGATAGCGGGGGCTCCTACAATGAGCAGTTCTTC. This chain links TRBV12-3 or TRBV12-4 with TRBJ2-1, with 9 nucleotides matching TRBD2. J gave up 0 bases and V 3 bases, and 3 bases lay outside the gene matches. CDR3 length: 16 residues.

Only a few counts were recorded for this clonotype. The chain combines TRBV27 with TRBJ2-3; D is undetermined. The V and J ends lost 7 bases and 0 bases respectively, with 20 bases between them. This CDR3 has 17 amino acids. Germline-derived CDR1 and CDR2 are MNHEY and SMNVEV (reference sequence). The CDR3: CASISRPFPTSTDTQYF. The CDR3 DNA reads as TGTGCCAGCATTAGCCGTCCTTTCCCGACTAGCACAGATACGCAGTATTTT.

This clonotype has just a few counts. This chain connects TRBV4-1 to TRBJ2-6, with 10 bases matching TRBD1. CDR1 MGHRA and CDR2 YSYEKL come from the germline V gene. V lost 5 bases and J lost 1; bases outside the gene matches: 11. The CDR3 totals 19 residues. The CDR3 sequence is CASSFTSGQGMSGANVLTF. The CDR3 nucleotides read TGCGCCAGCAGCTTTACTTCGGGACAGGGGATGTCTGGGGCCAACGTCCTGACTTTC.

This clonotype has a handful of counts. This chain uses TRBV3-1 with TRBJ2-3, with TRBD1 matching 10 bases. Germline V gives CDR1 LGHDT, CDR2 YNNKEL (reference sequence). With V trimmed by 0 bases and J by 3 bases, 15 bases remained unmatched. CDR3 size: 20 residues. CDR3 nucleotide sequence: TGTGCCAGCAGCCAAGAATTAATCTTGAGGGACAGGGGAAGTACAGATACGCAGTATTTT. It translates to CASSQELILRDRGSTDTQYF.

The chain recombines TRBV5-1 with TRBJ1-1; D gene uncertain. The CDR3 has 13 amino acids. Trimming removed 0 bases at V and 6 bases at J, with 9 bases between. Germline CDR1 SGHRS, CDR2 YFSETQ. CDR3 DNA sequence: TGCGCCAGCAGCTTGGGAGGGCCGCCTGAAGCTTTCTTT. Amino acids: CASSLGGPPEAFF.

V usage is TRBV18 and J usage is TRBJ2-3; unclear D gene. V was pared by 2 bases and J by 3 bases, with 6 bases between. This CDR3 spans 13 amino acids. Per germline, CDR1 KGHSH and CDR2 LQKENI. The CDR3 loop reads CASSPYATDTQYF. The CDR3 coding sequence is TGTGCCAGCTCACCATATGCTACAGATACGCAGTATTTT.

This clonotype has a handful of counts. The CDR3: CASSFGGPDRDTQYF. CDR3 coding DNA: TGTGCCAGCAGTTTTGGGGGCCCAGACAGAGATACGCAGTATTTT. The rearrangement links TRBV12-3 or TRBV12-4 to TRBJ2-3; tentatively, D is TRBD1 (6 bases). Trimming took off 3 bases at V and 5 bases at J, with 15 bases between the two ends. CDR3 size: 15 residues.

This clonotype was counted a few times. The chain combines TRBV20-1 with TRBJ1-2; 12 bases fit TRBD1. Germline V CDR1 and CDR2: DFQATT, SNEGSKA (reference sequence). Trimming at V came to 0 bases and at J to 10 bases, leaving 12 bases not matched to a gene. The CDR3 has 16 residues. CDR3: CSARDQAGTGGASYTF. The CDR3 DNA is TGCAGTGCTAGAGATCAGGCCGGGACAGGGGGCGCTTCCTACACCTTC.

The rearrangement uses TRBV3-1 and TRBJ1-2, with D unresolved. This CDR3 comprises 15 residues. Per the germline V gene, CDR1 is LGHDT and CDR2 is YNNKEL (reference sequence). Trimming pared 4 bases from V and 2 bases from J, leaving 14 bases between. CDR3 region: CASSLGPGQNYGYTF. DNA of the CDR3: TGTGCCAGCAGCCTCGGGCCTGGGCAAAACTATGGCTACACCTTC.

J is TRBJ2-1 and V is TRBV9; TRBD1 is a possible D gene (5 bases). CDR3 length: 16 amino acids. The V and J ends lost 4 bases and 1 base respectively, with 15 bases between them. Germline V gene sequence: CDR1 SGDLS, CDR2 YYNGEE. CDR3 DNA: TGTGCCAGCAGCCAATCTGGGCAGGGTTCCTACAATGAGCAGTTCTTC. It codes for CASSQSGQGSYNEQFF.

CDR3 in DNA: TGTGCCAGCAGCGTCTCTAGCGTTGAGCAGTTCTTC. As protein: CASSVSSVEQFF. The chain combines TRBV6-1 with TRBJ2-1; D possibly corresponds to TRBD2 (6 bases). The CDR3 totals 12 residues. Germline CDR1 and CDR2: MNHNS and SASEGT. Trimming left V 6 bases short and J 9 bases short, with 12 bases between.

CDR3 sequence (DNA): TGCAGTGCTAGAGGACTAGCGGGAGCAGAGACCCAGTACTTC. This sequence encodes CSARGLAGAETQYF. This chain joins TRBV20-1 and TRBJ2-5; 12 positions match TRBD2. After removal of 1 base from V and 4 bases from J, the junction contained 1 base not matched to a gene. The CDR3 sequence is 14 residues long. The germline V gene encodes CDR1 DFQATT and CDR2 SNEGSKA (reference sequence).

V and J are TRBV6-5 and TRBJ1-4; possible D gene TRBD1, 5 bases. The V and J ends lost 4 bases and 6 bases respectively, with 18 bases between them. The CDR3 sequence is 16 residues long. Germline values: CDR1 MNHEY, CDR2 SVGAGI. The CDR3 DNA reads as TGTGCCAGCAGTTCCTCAATTGAGGGGAACGATGAAAAACTGTTTTTT. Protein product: CASSSSIEGNDEKLFF.

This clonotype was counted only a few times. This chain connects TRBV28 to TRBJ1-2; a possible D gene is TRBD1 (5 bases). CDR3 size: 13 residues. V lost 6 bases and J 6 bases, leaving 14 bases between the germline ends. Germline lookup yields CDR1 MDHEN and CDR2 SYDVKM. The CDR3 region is CASSVQGGHGYTF. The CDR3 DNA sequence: TGTGCCAGCAGCGTGCAGGGAGGGCATGGCTACACCTTC.

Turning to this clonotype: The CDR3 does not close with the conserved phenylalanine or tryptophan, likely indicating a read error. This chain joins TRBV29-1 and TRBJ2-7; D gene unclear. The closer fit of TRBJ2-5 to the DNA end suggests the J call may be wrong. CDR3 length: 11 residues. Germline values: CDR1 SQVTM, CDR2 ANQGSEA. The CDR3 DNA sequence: TGCAGCCCACGGGTCTGGGAGACCCAGTACTCC. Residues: CSPRVWETQYS.

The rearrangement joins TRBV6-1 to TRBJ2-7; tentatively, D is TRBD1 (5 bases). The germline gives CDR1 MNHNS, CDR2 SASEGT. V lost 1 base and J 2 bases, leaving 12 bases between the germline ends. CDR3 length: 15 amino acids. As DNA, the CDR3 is TGTGCCAGCAGTGAAGGCAGGGTTAACACCTACGAGCAGTACTTC. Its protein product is CASSEGRVNTYEQYF.

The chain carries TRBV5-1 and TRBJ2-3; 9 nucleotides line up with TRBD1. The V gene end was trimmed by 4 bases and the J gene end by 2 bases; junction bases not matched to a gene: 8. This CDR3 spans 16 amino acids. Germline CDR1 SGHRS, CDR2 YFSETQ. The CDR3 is CASSPGTGWATDTQYF. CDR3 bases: TGCGCCAGCAGCCCCGGGACAGGGTGGGCCACAGATACGCAGTATTTT.

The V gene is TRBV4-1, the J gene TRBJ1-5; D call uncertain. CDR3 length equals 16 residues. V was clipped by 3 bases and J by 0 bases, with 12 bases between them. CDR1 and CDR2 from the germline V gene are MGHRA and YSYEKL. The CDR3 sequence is CASSHDRGYSNQPQHF. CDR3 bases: TGCGCCAGCAGCCACGACCGAGGATATAGCAATCAGCCCCAGCATTTT.

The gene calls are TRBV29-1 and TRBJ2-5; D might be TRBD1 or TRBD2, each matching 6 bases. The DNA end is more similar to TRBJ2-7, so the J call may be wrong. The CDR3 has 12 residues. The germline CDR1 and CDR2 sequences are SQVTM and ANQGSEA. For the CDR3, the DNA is TGCATCCCAGCTGGGGGGCATTACGAGCAGTACTTC. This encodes CIPAGGHYEQYF.

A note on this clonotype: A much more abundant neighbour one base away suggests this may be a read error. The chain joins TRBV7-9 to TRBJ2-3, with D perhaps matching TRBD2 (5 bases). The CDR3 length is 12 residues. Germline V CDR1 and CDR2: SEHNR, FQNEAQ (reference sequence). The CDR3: CAGSPTSSTQYF. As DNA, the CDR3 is TGTGCCGGCAGCCCAACTAGTAGTACGCAGTATTTT.

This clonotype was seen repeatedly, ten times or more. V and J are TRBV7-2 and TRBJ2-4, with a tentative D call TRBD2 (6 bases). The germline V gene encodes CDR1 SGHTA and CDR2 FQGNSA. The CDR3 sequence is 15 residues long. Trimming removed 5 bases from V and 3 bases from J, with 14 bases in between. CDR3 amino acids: CASSRGQAGKNIQYF. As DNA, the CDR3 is TGTGCCAGCAGCCGCGGGCAAGCGGGCAAAAACATTCAGTACTTC.

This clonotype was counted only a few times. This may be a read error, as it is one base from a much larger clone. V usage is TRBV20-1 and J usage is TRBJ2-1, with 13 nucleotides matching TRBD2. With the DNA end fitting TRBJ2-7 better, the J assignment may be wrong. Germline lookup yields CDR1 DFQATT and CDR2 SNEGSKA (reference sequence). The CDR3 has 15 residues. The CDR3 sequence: CSARGLAGHDNEQYF. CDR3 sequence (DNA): TGCAGTGCTAGGGGACTAGCGGGACACGACAATGAGCAGTACTTC.

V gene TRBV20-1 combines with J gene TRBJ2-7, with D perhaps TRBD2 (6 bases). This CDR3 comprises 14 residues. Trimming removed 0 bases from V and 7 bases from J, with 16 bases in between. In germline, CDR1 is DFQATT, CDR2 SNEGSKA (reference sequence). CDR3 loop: CSARDKRAYNEQYF. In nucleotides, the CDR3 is TGCAGTGCTAGAGACAAGCGGGCCTACAATGAGCAGTACTTC.

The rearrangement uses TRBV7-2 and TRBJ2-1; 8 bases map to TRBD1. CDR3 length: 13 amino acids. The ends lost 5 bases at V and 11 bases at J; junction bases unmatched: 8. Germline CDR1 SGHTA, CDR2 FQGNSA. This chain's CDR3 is CASSQGAATKQFF. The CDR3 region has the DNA TGTGCCAGCAGCCAGGGGGCGGCCACCAAGCAGTTCTTC.